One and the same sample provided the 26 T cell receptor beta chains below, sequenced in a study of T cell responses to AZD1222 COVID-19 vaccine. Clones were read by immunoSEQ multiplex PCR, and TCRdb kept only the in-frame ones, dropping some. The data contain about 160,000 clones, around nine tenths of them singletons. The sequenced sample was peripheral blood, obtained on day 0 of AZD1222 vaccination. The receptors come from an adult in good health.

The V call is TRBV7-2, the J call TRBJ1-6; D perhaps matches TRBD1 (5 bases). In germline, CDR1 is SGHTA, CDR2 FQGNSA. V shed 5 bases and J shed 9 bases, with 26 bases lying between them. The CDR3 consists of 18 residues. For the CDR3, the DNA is TGTGCCAGCAGCCTGGACGAGGTAGTGGGGCCAGTTGGTTCACCCCTCCACTTT. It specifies CASSLDEVVGPVGSPLHF. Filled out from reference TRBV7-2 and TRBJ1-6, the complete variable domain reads GAGVSQSPSNKVTEKGKDVELRCDPISGHTALYWYRQSLGQGLEFLIYFQGNSAPDKSGLPSDRFSAERTGGSVSTLTIQRTQQEDSAVYLCASSLDEVVGPVGSPLHFGNGTRLTVT.

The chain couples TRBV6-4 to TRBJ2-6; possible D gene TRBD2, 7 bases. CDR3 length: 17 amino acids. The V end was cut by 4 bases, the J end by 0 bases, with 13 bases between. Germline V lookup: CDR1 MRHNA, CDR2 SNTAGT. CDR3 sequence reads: CASSVGGPGSGANVLTF. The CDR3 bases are TGTGCCAGCAGTGTCGGGGGGCCAGGCTCTGGGGCCAACGTCCTGACTTTC.

The CDR3 region is CASSLAQGTSTEAFF. In DNA, the CDR3 is TGTGCCAGCAGCTTAGCGCAGGGAACGAGCACTGAAGCTTTCTTT. The rearrangement uses TRBV7-6 and TRBJ1-1; a possible D gene is TRBD1 (5 bases). V lost 0 bases and J lost 4, with 12 bases in between. Germline loops: CDR1 SGHVS, CDR2 FNYEAQ. The CDR3 totals 15 residues.

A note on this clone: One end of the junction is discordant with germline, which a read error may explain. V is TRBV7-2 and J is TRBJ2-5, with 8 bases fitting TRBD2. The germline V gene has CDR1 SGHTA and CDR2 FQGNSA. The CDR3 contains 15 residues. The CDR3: CASSIAGWYQETQYF. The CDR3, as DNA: TGTGCCAGCAGCATAGCGGGGTGGTACCAAGAGACCCAGTACTTC.

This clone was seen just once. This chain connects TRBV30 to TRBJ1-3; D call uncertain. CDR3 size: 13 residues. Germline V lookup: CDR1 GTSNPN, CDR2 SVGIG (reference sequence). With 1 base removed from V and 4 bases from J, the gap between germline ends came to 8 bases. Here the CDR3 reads CAWSALGGNTIYF. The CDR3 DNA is TGTGCCTGGAGTGCCCTTGGCGGAAACACCATATATTTT.

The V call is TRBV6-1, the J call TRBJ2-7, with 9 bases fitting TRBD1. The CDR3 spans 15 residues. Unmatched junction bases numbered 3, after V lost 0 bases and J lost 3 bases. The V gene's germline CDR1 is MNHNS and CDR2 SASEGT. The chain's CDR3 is CASSEAETGGYEQYF. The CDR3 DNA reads TGTGCCAGCAGTGAAGCGGAGACAGGGGGCTACGAGCAGTACTTC.

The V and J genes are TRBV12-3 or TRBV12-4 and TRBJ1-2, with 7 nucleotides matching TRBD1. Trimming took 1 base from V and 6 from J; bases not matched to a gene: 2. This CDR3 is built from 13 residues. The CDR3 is CASSLGTGNGYTF. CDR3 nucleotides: TGTGCCAGCAGTTTAGGGACAGGAAATGGCTACACCTTC.

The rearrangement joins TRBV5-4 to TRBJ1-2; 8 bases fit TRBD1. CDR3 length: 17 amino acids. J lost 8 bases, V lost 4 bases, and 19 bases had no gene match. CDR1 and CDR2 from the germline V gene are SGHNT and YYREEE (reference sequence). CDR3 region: CASSALDRDHVVDGYTF. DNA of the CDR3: TGTGCCAGCAGCGCCCTGGACAGGGATCACGTCGTAGACGGCTACACCTTC.

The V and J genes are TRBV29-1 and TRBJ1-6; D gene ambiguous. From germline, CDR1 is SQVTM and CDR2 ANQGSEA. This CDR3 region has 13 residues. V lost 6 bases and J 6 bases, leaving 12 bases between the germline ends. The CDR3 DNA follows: TGCAGCGTGCTGGACGGATTTAATTCACCCCTCCACTTT. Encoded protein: CSVLDGFNSPLHF.

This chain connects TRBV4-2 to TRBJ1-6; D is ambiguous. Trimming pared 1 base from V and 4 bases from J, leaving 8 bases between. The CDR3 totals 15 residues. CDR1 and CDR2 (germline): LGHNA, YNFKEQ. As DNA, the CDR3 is TGTGCCAGCAGCCAAGTAACGGCTTATAATTCACCCCTCCACTTT. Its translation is CASSQVTAYNSPLHF.

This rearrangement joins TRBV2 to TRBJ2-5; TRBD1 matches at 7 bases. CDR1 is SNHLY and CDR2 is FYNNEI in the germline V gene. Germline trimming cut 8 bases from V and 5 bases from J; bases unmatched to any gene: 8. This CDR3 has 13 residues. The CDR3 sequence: CASGTVRGETQYF. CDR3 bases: TGTGCCAGCGGGACAGTCAGGGGGGAGACCCAGTACTTC.

DNA of the CDR3: TGCGCCAGCAGCTTAGCAGAATCTAACTATGGCTACACCTTC. It specifies CASSLAESNYGYTF. The chain links TRBV5-1 to TRBJ1-2, with D uncertain. CDR3 length: 14 amino acids. V dropped 2 bases and J dropped 0 bases, with 8 bases sitting between them. Germline values: CDR1 SGHRS, CDR2 YFSETQ.

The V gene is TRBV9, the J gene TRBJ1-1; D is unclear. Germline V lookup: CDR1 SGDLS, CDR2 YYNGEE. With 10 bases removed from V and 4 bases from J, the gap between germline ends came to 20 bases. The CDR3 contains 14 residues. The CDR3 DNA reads TGTGCCTCAAATCCGGGCGGAGGTGGCACTGAAGCTTTCTTT. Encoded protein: CASNPGGGGTEAFF.

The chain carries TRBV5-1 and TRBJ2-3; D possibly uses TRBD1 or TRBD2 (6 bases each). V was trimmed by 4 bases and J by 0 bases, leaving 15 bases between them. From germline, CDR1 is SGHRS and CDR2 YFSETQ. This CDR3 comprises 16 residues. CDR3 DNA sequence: TGCGCCAGCAGCGTTGGTGCCGGGGGCAGCACAGATACGCAGTATTTT. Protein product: CASSVGAGGSTDTQYF.

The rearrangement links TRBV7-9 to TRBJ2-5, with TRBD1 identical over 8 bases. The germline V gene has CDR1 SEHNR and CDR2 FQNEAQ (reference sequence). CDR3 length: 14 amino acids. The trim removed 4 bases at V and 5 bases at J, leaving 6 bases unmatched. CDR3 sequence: CASSSRGPGETQYF. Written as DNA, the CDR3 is TGTGCCAGCAGCTCCAGGGGGCCGGGTGAGACCCAGTACTTC.

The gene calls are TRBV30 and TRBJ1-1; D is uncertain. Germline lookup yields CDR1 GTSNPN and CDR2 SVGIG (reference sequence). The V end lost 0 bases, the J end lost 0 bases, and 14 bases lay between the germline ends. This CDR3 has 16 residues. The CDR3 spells CAWSVDLVVMNTEAFF. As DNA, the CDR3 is TGTGCCTGGAGTGTAGACCTCGTCGTTATGAACACTGAAGCTTTCTTT.

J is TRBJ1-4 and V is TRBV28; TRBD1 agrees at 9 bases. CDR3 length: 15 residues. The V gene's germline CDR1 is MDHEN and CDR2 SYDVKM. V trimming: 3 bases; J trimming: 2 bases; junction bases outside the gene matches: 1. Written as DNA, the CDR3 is TGTGCCAGCAGTTTTGGACAGGGGACTAATGAAAAACTGTTTTTT. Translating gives CASSFGQGTNEKLFF.

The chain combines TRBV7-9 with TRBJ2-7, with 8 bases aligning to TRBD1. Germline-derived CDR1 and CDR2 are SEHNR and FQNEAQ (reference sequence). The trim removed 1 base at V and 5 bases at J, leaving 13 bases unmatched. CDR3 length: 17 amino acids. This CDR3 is CASSLVAPQGAIHEQYF. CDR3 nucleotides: TGTGCCAGCAGCTTAGTTGCGCCCCAGGGGGCTATACACGAGCAGTACTTC.

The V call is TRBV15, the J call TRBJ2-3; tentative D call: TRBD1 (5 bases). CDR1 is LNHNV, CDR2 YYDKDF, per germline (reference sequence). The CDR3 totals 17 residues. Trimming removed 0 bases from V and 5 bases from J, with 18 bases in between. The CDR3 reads CATSREVGRGFLDTQYF. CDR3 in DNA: TGTGCCACCAGCAGAGAGGTGGGAAGGGGTTTTCTAGATACGCAGTATTTT.

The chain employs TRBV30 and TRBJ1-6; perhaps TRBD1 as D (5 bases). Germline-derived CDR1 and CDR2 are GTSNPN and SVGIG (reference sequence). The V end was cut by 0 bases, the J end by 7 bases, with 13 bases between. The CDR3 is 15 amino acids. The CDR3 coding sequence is TGTGCCTGGAGTGTACCGGACAAATTAAATTCACCCCTCCACTTT. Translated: CAWSVPDKLNSPLHF.

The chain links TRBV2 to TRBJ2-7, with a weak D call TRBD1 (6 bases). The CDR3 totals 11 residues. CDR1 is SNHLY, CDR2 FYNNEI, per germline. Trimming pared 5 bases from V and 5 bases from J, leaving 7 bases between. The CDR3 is CASSRGNEQYF. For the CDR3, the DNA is TGTGCCAGCAGTAGGGGGAACGAGCAGTACTTC.

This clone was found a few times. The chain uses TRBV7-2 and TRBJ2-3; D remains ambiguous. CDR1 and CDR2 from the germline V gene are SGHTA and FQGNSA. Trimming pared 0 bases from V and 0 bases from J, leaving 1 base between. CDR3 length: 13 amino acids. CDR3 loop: CASSLASTDTQYF. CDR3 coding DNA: TGTGCCAGCAGCTTAGCTAGCACAGATACGCAGTATTTT. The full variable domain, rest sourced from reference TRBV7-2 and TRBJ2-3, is GAGVSQSPSNKVTEKGKDVELRCDPISGHTALYWYRQSLGQGLEFLIYFQGNSAPDKSGLPSDRFSAERTGGSVSTLTIQRTQQEDSAVYLCASSLASTDTQYFGPGTRLTVL.

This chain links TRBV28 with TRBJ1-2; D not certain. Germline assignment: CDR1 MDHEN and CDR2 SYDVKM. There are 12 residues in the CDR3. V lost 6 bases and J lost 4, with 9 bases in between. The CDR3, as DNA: TGTGCCAGCAGGGAGCCTATCTATGGCTACACCTTC. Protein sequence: CASREPIYGYTF.

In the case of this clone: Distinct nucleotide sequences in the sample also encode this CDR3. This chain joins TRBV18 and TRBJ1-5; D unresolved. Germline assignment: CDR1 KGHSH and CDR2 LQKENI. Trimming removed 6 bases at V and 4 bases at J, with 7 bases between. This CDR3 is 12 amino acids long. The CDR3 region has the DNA TGTGCCAGCTCTCCTCCAAATCAGCCCCAGCATTTT. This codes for CASSPPNQPQHF.

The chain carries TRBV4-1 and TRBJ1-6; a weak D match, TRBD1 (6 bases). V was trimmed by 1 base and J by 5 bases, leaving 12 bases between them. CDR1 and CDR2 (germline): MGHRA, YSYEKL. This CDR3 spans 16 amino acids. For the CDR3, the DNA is TGCGCCAGCAGCCAAGGGGACATCCGGGATAATTCACCCCTCCACTTT. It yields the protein CASSQGDIRDNSPLHF.

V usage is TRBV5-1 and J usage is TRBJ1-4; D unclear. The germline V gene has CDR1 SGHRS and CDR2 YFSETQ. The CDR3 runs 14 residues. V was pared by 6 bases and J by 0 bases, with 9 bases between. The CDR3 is CASTVDSTNEKLFF. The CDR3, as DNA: TGCGCCAGCACCGTAGACTCAACTAATGAAAAACTGTTTTTT.